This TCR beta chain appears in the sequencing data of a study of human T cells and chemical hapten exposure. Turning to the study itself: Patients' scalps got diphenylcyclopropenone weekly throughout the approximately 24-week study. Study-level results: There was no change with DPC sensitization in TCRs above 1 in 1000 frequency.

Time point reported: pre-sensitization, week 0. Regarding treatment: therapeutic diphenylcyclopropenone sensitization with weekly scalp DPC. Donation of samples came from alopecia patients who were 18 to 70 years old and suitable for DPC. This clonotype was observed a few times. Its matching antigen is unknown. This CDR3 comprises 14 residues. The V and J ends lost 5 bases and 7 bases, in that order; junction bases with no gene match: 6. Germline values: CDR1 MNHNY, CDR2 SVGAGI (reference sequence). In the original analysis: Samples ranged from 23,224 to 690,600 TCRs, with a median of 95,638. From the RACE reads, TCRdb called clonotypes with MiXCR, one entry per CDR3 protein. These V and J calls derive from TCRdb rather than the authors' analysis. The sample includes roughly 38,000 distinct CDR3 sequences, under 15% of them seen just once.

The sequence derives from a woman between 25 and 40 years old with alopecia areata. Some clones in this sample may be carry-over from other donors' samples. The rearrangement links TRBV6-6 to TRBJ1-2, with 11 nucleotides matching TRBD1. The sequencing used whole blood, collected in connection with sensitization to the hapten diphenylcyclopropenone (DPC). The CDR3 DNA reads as TGTGCCAGCAGTATCCCGGACAGGGGGCCTGGCTACACCTTC. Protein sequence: CASSIPDRGPGYTF.